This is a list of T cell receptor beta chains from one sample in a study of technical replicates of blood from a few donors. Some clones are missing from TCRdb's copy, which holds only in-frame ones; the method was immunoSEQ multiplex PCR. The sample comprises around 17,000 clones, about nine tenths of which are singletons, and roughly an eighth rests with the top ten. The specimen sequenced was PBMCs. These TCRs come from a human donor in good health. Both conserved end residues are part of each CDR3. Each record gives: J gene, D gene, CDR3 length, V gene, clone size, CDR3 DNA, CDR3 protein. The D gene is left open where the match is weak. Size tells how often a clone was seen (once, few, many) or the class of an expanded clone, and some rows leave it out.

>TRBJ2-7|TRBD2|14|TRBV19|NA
TGTGCCAGTAGGTCCGGGACTAGCATGGACGAGCAGTACTTC
CASRSGTSMDEQYF
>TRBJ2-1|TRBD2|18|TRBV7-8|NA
TGTGCCAGCAGCTTAAGGCGGGAGGGCCTTTTCGCCTACAATGAGCAGTTCTTC
CASSLRREGLFAYNEQFF
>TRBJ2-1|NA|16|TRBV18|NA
TGTGCCAGCTCATCAAAAGACAGGAGCTCCTACAATGAGCAGTTCTTC
CASSSKDRSSYNEQFF
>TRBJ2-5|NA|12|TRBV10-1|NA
TGCGCCAGCAGTGACCGGGGAGAGACCCAGTACTTC
CASSDRGETQYF
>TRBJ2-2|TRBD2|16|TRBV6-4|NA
TGTGCCAGCAGTGACGGGACTAGCGGGAGCCCCGGGGAGCTGTTTTTT
CASSDGTSGSPGELFF
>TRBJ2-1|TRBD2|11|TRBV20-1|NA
TGCAGTGCCAGGACTAGCGGTGAGCAGTTCTTC
CSARTSGEQFF
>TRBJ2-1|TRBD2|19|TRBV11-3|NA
TGTGCCAGCACCCCCTGGCACCCCGGGACTAGCGGGAGGTTCGATGAGCAGTTCTTC
CASTPWHPGTSGRFDEQFF
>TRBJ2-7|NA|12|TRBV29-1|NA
TGCAGCGGCTGGACTTTCGCGGGGGAGCAGTACTTC
CSGWTFAGEQYF
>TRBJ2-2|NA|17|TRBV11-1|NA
TGTGCCAGCAGCTTAGCAGGTGGGGGGTCCGGCACCGGGGAGCTGTTTTTT
CASSLAGGGSGTGELFF
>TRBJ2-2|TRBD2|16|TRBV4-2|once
TGTGCCAGCAGCCAAGGACTAGCGGGAGGGCCCGGGGAGCTGTTTTTT
CASSQGLAGGPGELFF
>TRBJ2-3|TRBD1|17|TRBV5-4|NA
TGTGCCAGCAGCGGGACAGGGATCGCCCGCCCCACAGATACGCAGTATTTT
CASSGTGIARPTDTQYF
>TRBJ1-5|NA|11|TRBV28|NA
TGTGCCAGCCGTACTAATCAGCCCCAGCATTTT
CASRTNQPQHF
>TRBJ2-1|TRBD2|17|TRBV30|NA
TGTGCCTACTCCACTAGCGCTTCAGGTTTGTCCTACAATGAGCAGTTCTTC
CAYSTSASGLSYNEQFF
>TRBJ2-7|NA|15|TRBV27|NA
TGTGCCAGCAGCCTTAGCGGCCTTCCACTTTACGAGCAGTACTTC
CASSLSGLPLYEQYF
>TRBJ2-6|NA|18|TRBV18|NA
TGTGCCAGCTCACCACTCACAGGGAGTTCCTCTGGGGCCAACGTCCTGACTTTC
CASSPLTGSSSGANVLTF
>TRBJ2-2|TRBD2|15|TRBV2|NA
TGTGCCAGCAGTGTCCAGCGGGGTAACACCGGGGAGCTGTTTTTT
CASSVQRGNTGELFF